Listed below are T cell receptor beta chains from one sample, sequenced in a study of graft-versus-host responses after intestinal transplantation. These receptors are not linked to any known antigen. Generated by immunoSEQ multiplex PCR, the TCRdb table keeps only in-frame clones and is missing some. Of 100,000 or so clones in the sample, 80% to 95% were seen once. Sequencing was performed on unstimulated CD4+ T cells sorted from spleen or lymph node cells, taken before intestinal transplant. The origin of the receptors is a human donor who received an intestinal transplant. Both conserved end residues are part of each CDR3. A D gene is named only where the DNA matches it firmly. Size is omitted from some rows. Given values are once, few, many or a class for expanded clones.

V: TRBV25-1
size: .
D: TRBD1
J: TRBJ1-2
CDR3: CASSELTGGFGYTF
DNA: TGTGCCAGCAGTGAGTTGACAGGGGGCTTTGGCTACACCTTC

V: TRBV15
size: .
D: .
J: TRBJ2-7
CDR3: CATSRDSGEQYF
DNA: TGTGCCACCAGCAGAGATTCCGGCGAGCAGTACTTC

V: TRBV7-8
size: .
D: .
J: TRBJ2-3
CDR3: CASSLSGADTQYF
DNA: TGTGCCAGCAGCTTATCAGGGGCAGATACGCAGTATTTT

V: TRBV9
size: .
D: TRBD1
J: TRBJ2-3
CDR3: CASTRTGTTDTQYF
DNA: TGTGCCAGCACCAGGACAGGGACGACAGATACGCAGTATTTT

V: TRBV6-6
size: .
D: TRBD2
J: TRBJ2-5
CDR3: CASYSGLAGETQYF
DNA: TGTGCCAGCTATTCGGGACTAGCGGGAGAGACCCAGTACTTC

V: TRBV4-2
size: .
D: TRBD1
J: TRBJ1-6
CDR3: CASSQPGTGDYDSPLHF
DNA: TGTGCCAGCAGCCAACCAGGGACAGGTGATTATGATTCACCCCTCCACTTT

V: TRBV5-1
size: .
D: .
J: TRBJ2-7
CDR3: CASSSGGSYEQYF
DNA: TGCGCCAGCAGCTCAGGGGGGTCCTACGAGCAGTACTTC

V: TRBV27
size: .
D: .
J: TRBJ1-2
CDR3: CASSSHSTGGYGYTF
DNA: TGTGCCAGCAGTTCACACAGCACTGGTGGGTATGGCTACACCTTC

V: TRBV7-9
size: .
D: .
J: TRBJ2-7
CDR3: CASSLAAVNYEQYF
DNA: TGTGCCAGCAGCTTAGCGGCAGTGAACTACGAGCAGTACTTC

V: TRBV9
size: .
D: TRBD2
J: TRBJ2-7
CDR3: CASSVQSGRASYEQYF
DNA: TGTGCCAGCAGCGTACAAAGCGGGAGGGCGTCCTACGAGCAGTACTTC

V: TRBV29-1
size: .
D: TRBD2
J: TRBJ2-1
CDR3: CSVEEGSGSHYNEQFF
DNA: TGCAGCGTTGAAGAGGGTAGCGGGAGTCATTACAATGAGCAGTTCTTC

V: TRBV2
size: .
D: .
J: TRBJ1-5
CDR3: CASSEAWFGDSNQPQHF
DNA: TGTGCCAGCAGTGAAGCTTGGTTCGGGGATAGCAATCAGCCCCAGCATTTT

V: TRBV6-6
size: .
D: .
J: TRBJ1-6
CDR3: CASRTPNSPLHF
DNA: TGTGCCAGCAGAACACCCAATTCACCCCTCCACTTT

V: TRBV27
size: .
D: TRBD1
J: TRBJ1-4
CDR3: CASSLQGAREKLFF
DNA: TGTGCCAGCAGTTTACAGGGGGCCCGAGAAAAACTGTTTTTT

V: TRBV5-1
size: .
D: .
J: TRBJ2-5
CDR3: CASSGGWALRETQYF
DNA: TGCGCCAGCAGCGGCGGGTGGGCTCTTCGTGAGACCCAGTACTTC

V: TRBV30
size: once
D: .
J: TRBJ1-3
CDR3: CAWSGEAGAGNTIYF
DNA: TGTGCCTGGAGTGGTGAGGCAGGGGCTGGAAACACCATATATTTT

V: TRBV27
size: .
D: TRBD2
J: TRBJ2-7
CDR3: CASSRAGGTYEQYF
DNA: TGTGCCAGCAGTAGAGCGGGGGGGACCTACGAGCAGTACTTC

V: TRBV20-1
size: .
D: .
J: TRBJ1-2
CDR3: CSASGGYGYTF
DNA: TGCAGTGCTAGCGGGGGCTATGGCTACACCTTC

V: TRBV4-2
size: .
D: TRBD2
J: TRBJ2-7
CDR3: CASSASGGASFYEQYF
DNA: TGTGCCAGCAGCGCTAGCGGGGGGGCCTCTTTTTACGAGCAGTACTTC

V: TRBV13
size: .
D: .
J: TRBJ1-2
CDR3: CASSFRLTRRKTPNYGYTF
DNA: TGTGCCAGCAGCTTCCGACTAACCAGGAGGAAAACTCCAAACTATGGCTACACCTTC

V: TRBV30
size: .
D: .
J: TRBJ2-7
CDR3: CAFAPVRSYEQYF
DNA: TGTGCCTTCGCCCCAGTCAGGTCCTACGAGCAGTACTTC

V: TRBV15
size: .
D: TRBD2
J: TRBJ2-7
CDR3: CATSREGGLAGPFYEQYF
DNA: TGTGCCACCAGCAGGGAGGGGGGGCTAGCGGGACCCTTCTACGAGCAGTACTTC

V: TRBV30
size: once
D: TRBD1
J: TRBJ1-2
CDR3: CAWSGRGQGVNYGYTF
DNA: TGTGCCTGGAGTGGCCGTGGACAGGGGGTTAACTATGGCTACACCTTC

V: TRBV23-1
size: .
D: .
J: TRBJ1-5
CDR3: CASSQSDSFSNQPQHF
DNA: TGCGCCAGCAGTCAATCGGACAGTTTCTCTAATCAGCCCCAGCATTTT

V: TRBV2
size: .
D: .
J: TRBJ1-5
CDR3: CASSVQGVQPQHF
DNA: TGTGCCAGCAGTGTCCAGGGTGTTCAGCCCCAGCATTTT

V: TRBV30
size: once
D: TRBD1
J: TRBJ1-5
CDR3: CAWNTDRGHNQPQHF
DNA: TGTGCCTGGAACACGGACAGGGGGCACAATCAGCCCCAGCATTTT

V: TRBV6-1
size: .
D: TRBD2
J: TRBJ2-3
CDR3: CASSWTSADTQYF
DNA: TGTGCCAGCAGTTGGACTAGCGCAGATACGCAGTATTTT

V: TRBV30
size: .
D: .
J: TRBJ1-1
CDR3: CAWIPRRAVIYTEAFF
DNA: TGTGCCTGGATCCCCCGCAGGGCAGTAATATACACTGAAGCTTTCTTT

V: TRBV18
size: .
D: .
J: TRBJ2-3
CDR3: CASSDSDLVQYF
DNA: TGTGCCAGCTCAGACAGCGACCTCGTGCAGTATTTT

V: TRBV6-1
size: .
D: .
J: TRBJ1-5
CDR3: CASSEGRTSNQPQHF
DNA: TGTGCCAGCAGTGAAGGACGGACTTCCAATCAGCCCCAGCATTTT

V: TRBV19
size: once
D: TRBD2
J: TRBJ2-1
CDR3: CASSKTSGTYNEQFF
DNA: TGTGCCAGTAGTAAGACTAGCGGGACCTACAATGAGCAGTTCTTC

V: TRBV5-4
size: .
D: TRBD1
J: TRBJ2-2
CDR3: CASSRQGQGHTGELFF
DNA: TGTGCCAGCAGCCGCCAGGGACAGGGGCACACCGGGGAGCTGTTTTTT

V: TRBV10-2
size: .
D: .
J: TRBJ2-1
CDR3: CASSDFVQFF
DNA: TGCGCCAGCAGTGATTTCGTGCAGTTCTTC

V: TRBV7-9
size: .
D: TRBD2
J: TRBJ2-1
CDR3: CASSFQLTSGRAGAYEQFF
DNA: TGTGCCAGCAGCTTTCAATTGACTAGCGGGAGGGCCGGGGCATATGAGCAGTTCTTC

V: TRBV6-6
size: .
D: .
J: TRBJ2-5
CDR3: CASNQSPSETQYF
DNA: TGTGCCAGCAACCAATCTCCGTCAGAAACCCAGTACTTC

V: TRBV9
size: .
D: .
J: TRBJ1-2
CDR3: CASSVDGGGWGYGYTF
DNA: TGTGCCAGCAGCGTCGATGGGGGGGGATGGGGATATGGCTACACCTTC

V: TRBV5-5
size: .
D: .
J: TRBJ2-3
CDR3: CASSSRFRAVRDTQYF
DNA: TGTGCCAGCAGCTCAAGATTCAGGGCCGTAAGAGATACGCAGTATTTT

V: TRBV30
size: .
D: .
J: TRBJ1-2
CDR3: CAWNTGSRTGGYTF
DNA: TGTGCCTGGAACACTGGTTCCCGTACAGGTGGCTACACCTTC

V: TRBV30
size: once
D: .
J: TRBJ1-2
CDR3: CAWSVRGNLYGYTF
DNA: TGTGCCTGGAGTGTACGGGGAAATCTATATGGCTACACCTTC

V: TRBV27
size: .
D: TRBD2
J: TRBJ2-7
CDR3: CASSTTVVRTSVDEQYF
DNA: TGTGCCAGCAGTACCACAGTCGTGAGGACTAGCGTCGACGAGCAGTACTTC

V: TRBV5-8
size: once
D: TRBD1
J: TRBJ1-2
CDR3: CASSLRDRNGYTF
DNA: TGTGCCAGCAGCTTGAGGGACAGGAATGGCTACACCTTC